This T cell receptor (beta chain) was identified during a study of cytomegalovirus exposure and HLA in healthy donors (dated by TCRdb to the late 2010s). About the full investigation: In an earlier analysis of roughly 500 of the donors, 276 Gb of sequence data and 117 million unique TCR beta sequences from roughly 190 million T cells were reported. In addition to the first cohort of around 670 subjects, a separate validation cohort of 120 different subjects was used. Of the 300 to 450 genotyped donors, over 65% fell in the genetic ancestry cluster associated with self-reported Caucasian donors. Genome-wide SNP genotypes for about 55% of the roughly 670 donors were used in a later genetic analysis, which treated that subset as a discovery cohort. All discovery cohort repertoires had been generated using a single sequencing platform. Several DR-DQ haplotypes were treated as single units for association and clustering because of strong linkage in the cohort. The study aimed to test whether signatures of past pathogen exposure could be identified by cataloging public T cell receptors. Typing coverage varied by locus: 629-630 donors for A, B, C, DRB1 and DQB1; 522 for DQA1; approximately 570 for DPA1; fewer than 480 for DPB1. Across 398 genotyped donors of the cohort, an average of approximately 240,000 unique TCR beta nucleotide sequences per donor were sequenced, and roughly 17% of those sequences were non-productive. HLA typing included class I and class II loci at four-digit resolution. An early release that covered fewer than 750 HLA-typed donors contained 250 to 350 gigabases of sequencing data and 85 million to 100 million unique TCR sequences. A later analysis re-examined previously published TCR beta repertoires from more than 550 donors and added high-resolution HLA genotyping to investigate patterns of TCR occurrence. Donor age, sex, ethnicity and CMV serostatus were collected together with the repertoire data. High-throughput TCR immunosequencing, statistical association of individual TCRs with disease status, and machine learning were combined to predict cytomegalovirus infection status. The T cell repertoires of 666 subjects were profiled by immunosequencing and related to cytomegalovirus serostatus. Rather than using new phenotypic data, the later analysis identified candidate immune exposures from TCR beta sequences and from how often those sequences occurred across donors. An earlier analysis of about 620 of the donors applied high-throughput TCR beta sequencing to assess whether each TCR beta V gene segment acted as functional or pseudogenic.

The library relied on the immunoSEQ multiplex PCR assay. For the multiplex PCR, a mixture combining 60 forward primers for TCR Vbeta segments and 13 reverse primers for TCR Jbeta segments was used. Amplification of the CDR3 region of rearranged TCR beta genes was performed with a multiplex PCR assay on genomic DNA. On the Illumina HiSeq System, the amplified TCR beta libraries were sequenced as 87-base-pair reads. As for how the authors treated the data: In a later analysis, tens of millions of unique TCR beta chains were counted across the 650 to 750 repertoires, and some 10 million of these chains were shared by at least two donors. A nearest-neighbor algorithm error-corrected the raw reads and collapsed the reads into unique sequences, merging closely related sequences to remove PCR and sequencing errors. Alignment of CDR3 sequences to IMGT reference sequences was used to assign V, D and J gene segments. For a sequence to be retained, at least a six-nucleotide match to both a V gene segment and a J gene segment was required. A rearrangement was called productive if the CDR3 had no stop codons and remained in frame with V and J, and every other rearrangement was called non-productive. CDR3 was defined according to IMGT convention as the region running from the second conserved V-encoded cysteine to the conserved J-encoded phenylalanine. The earlier analysis of fewer than 700 of the donors excluded sequences that lacked an unambiguous match to a single V gene segment. In an earlier analysis of 587 of the donors, V segments were called functional above 56.7% productive rearrangements and were called segregating when the between-donor standard deviation exceeded 5%. A statistical classification framework was built for diagnosing cytomegalovirus status from the catalog of TCR beta chain sequences. A later analysis assigned V and J genes by comparing TCR nucleotide sequences with IMGT/GENE-DB human TR gene sequences. Using the TCRdist pipeline, a later analysis assigned CDR3 sequences along with most-parsimonious VDJ recombination scenarios. In a later analysis, each TCR beta chain was defined by its CDR3 amino acid sequence together with its V-gene family, and reads lacking a unique V-gene family were excluded. A later analysis removed several hundred highly shared, low-generation-probability nucleotide sequences to deal with suspected cross-contamination and a sequencing artifact. For each public chain, a later analysis derived a clonal expansion index from normalized ranks of inferred template counts within each repertoire. In a later analysis, generation probabilities were computed with a VDJ recombination model fitted to out-of-frame rearrangements, and the resulting probabilities were checked against IGoR. Hypergeometric tests were used in a later analysis to score TCR-TCR, TCR-HLA and TCR-CMV co-occurrence, with a repertoire-size bias correction applied to the TCR pairs. In a later analysis, false discovery rates were estimated by permuting HLA or CMV assignments 20 times. In a later analysis, co-occurring TCRs were grouped using DBSCAN, and TCRdist sequence similarity was added for clustering within HLA-allele-positive subsets. Repertoires with fewer than 30,000 or more than 120,000 public chains, plus five repertoires with anomalous nucleotide sharing, were excluded from co-occurrence clustering. TCRdb obtained this table from immuneACCESS and retained in-frame rearrangements with V and J assigned. These tables miss some clones; where compared with another copy, unresolved V genes account for less than half of the shortfall, and the remainder is unexplained. D and trimming were read from the DNA, whereas the V and J calls and clone size are those reported in that table. Counted in this sample were roughly 160,000 clones; 70% to 90% of them appeared once. The ten largest clones capture 9.3% of the sample.

Remarks on this clone: What this receptor recognizes is not known. The sample holds no much larger clone one base away, and base qualities are not on file.

At the junction V is shortened by 1 base and J by 6 bases; bases outside the gene matches: 4. The CDR3 contains 15 residues, cysteine and phenylalanine counted. The only DNA kept is the CDR3, 45 bases in frame from the first base. Taken from the germline V gene, the CDR1 and CDR2 loops are WSHSY and SAAADI. What the research found in general, with its limitations: A few of the identified cytomegalovirus-associated TCR beta chains were confirmed in vitro to be specific for cytomegalovirus antigens. The classifier was reported to diagnose cytomegalovirus status with high specificity and sensitivity in both the original cohort and the validation cohort. Across donors, most TCR sequences were observed very rarely, whereas some public TCRs were present in many individuals. A later analysis found that most CMV-associated TCR beta chains appeared HLA-restricted, with HLA associations seemingly driven largely by CMV exposure. Correlated functional status among segregating V segments might reflect linkage disequilibrium, but an unknown experimental factor could not be ruled out. When HLA alleles, especially DR and DQ, strongly co-occurred, attributing TCR associations to individual alleles was difficult. V-gene and J-gene trimming of TCR beta chains was associated with a missense DCLRE1C variant in a later genetic analysis, and the association was replicated in an independent cohort. Over 15 rarely observed V segments, including chromosome 9 orphons, were excluded from the earlier analysis of just under 600 of the donors because counts were too low. In a later analysis, the rate of TCR association differed among HLA loci, with DRB1 alleles having the most associated TCRs and HLA-C alleles having the fewest. Immune exposure information for the cohort was limited to CMV serostatus. The sequencing pipeline was judged likely to have produced a cluster of highly shared sequence variants as a technical artifact. The study listed 164 TCR beta chains as associated with cytomegalovirus. The 87-base-pair reads could not distinguish some IMGT-functional V segments, including TRBV6-2 and TRBV6-3, so those segments were excluded. Sequencing depth was assumed to be roughly uniform across donors in the presence/absence analyses, though that assumption may not hold. The cohort was sequenced for TCR beta chains only, and without alpha or paired-chain data the features that could be detected were limited. A further reported finding was that TCR beta sequences accurately predicted the HLA-A and HLA-B alleles for most subjects in the first cohort. Because HLA typing was unavailable for some donors at each locus, only the typed subset was used in association tests. Specific HLA alleles were associated with more than 15,000 TCR beta sequences at a false discovery rate of 0.05 in a later analysis. According to a later genetic analysis, donors in an Asian-associated ancestry cluster had fewer N-insertions in productive TCRs than the roughly 700-donor mean. The authors suggested that the approach could potentially be extended to other disease states and immunological phenotypes. An earlier analysis of approximately 590 of the donors showed that most TCR beta V segments appeared in productive rearrangements either about 87% or about 30% of the time, which broadly matched IMGT annotations. According to a later analysis, parvovirus B19, influenza, CMV and Epstein-Barr virus appeared linked to several top co-occurrence clusters. A later analysis found that HLA-associated TCR beta chains were more clonally expanded and had lower generation probabilities than equally common non-associated chains.

The cohort comprised 550 to 700 healthy bone marrow donors. Cohort members were all nominally healthy when sampled, although unrecorded immune exposures were likely present. The donor was CMV seropositive and was included in the group of approximately 310 seropositive cohort members. A peripheral blood sample was collected from each donor, and TCR beta sequencing was performed on peripheral blood mononuclear cells. Genomic DNA was extracted from the blood cell samples with the Qiagen DNeasy Blood Extraction Kit. The source of this sequence is a young man in good health and CMV-seropositive. Here the chain combines TRBV10-2 and TRBJ1-2; the junction holds 11 bases that match TRBD1. The sample was PBMCs. The nucleotides read TGCGCCAGCAGTGAGTTAGGACAGGGGGCGAATGGCTACACCTTC. Its amino acids are CASSELGQGANGYTF.